Shown below are 2 T cell receptor beta chains from a single sample sequenced in a study of blood T cell repertoires in COVID-19. The data were produced by immunoSEQ multiplex PCR, yet TCRdb's version contains in-frame clones alone and is incomplete. The table records a few hundred thousand clones, about 89% of them present only once. Material for sequencing was peripheral blood. The receptors derive from a woman in her fifties or sixties who had recovered from COVID-19.

The rearrangement links TRBV29-1 to TRBJ2-7; a possible D gene is TRBD1 (6 bases). The CDR3 length is 12 residues. Trimming removed 7 bases at V and 1 base at J, with 11 bases between. Germline V gene lookup returns CDR1 SQVTM and CDR2 ANQGSEA. In DNA form, the CDR3 reads TGCAGCGCCTTAGGACAGTCCTACGAGCAGTACTTC. It encodes CSALGQSYEQYF.

This rearrangement joins TRBV3-1 (or the pseudogene TRBV3-2) to TRBJ2-5; 7 nucleotides line up with TRBD2. Germline V lookup: CDR1 LGHDT, CDR2 YNNKEL (reference sequence). The CDR3 contains 15 residues. J was trimmed by 2 bases and V by 8 bases; bases with no gene match: 11. The CDR3 is CASAPRLAEQETQYF. CDR3 bases: TGTGCCAGCGCCCCCCGGCTAGCGGAGCAAGAGACCCAGTACTTC.